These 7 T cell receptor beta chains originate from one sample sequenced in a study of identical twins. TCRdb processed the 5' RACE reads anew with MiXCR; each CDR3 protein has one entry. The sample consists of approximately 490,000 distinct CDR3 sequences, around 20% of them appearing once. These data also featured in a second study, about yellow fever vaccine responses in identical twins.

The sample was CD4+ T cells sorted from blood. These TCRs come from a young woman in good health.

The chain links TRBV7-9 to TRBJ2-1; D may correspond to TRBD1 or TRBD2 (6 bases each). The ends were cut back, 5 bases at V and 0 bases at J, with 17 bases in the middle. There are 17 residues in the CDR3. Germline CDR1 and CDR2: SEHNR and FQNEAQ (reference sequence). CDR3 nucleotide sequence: TGTGCCAGCAGCGCCAAGGGGGGACTGAGCTCCTACAATGAGCAGTTCTTC. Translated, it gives CASSAKGGLSSYNEQFF.

Written as DNA, the CDR3 is TGTGCCAGCAGCCAGAGCGGGAGCACAGGCGAGCAGTACTTC. Translating it yields CASSQSGSTGEQYF. The chain uses TRBV3-1 and TRBJ2-7; TRBD2 matches 8 bases. Germline CDR1 reads LGHDT; CDR2 reads YNNKEL (reference sequence). CDR3 length: 14 amino acids. After removal of 3 bases from V and 6 bases from J, the junction contained 7 bases not matched to a gene.

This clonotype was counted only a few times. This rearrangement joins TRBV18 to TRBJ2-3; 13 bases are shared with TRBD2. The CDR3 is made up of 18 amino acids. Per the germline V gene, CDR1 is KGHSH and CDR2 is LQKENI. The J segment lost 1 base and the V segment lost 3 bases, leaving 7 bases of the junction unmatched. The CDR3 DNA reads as TGTGCCAGCTCACCCGGACTAGCGGGAGTAATGGGCACAGATACGCAGTATTTT. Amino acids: CASSPGLAGVMGTDTQYF.

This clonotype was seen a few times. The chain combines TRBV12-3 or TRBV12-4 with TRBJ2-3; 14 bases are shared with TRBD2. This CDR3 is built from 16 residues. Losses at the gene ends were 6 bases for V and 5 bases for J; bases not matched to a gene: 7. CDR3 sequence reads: CASSSGLAGVGDTQYF. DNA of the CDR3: TGTGCCAGCAGCTCGGGACTAGCGGGAGTCGGAGATACGCAGTATTTT.

The CDR3 sequence: CASSSRYGGNTGELFF. CDR3 coding DNA: TGCGCCAGCAGCTCGAGATACGGGGGTAACACCGGGGAGCTGTTTTTT. This rearrangement joins TRBV5-1 to TRBJ2-2, with D possibly TRBD2 on 6 matching bases. This CDR3 is 16 amino acids long. CDR1 and CDR2 (germline): SGHRS, YFSETQ. Trimming left V 3 bases short and J 2 bases short, with 14 bases between.

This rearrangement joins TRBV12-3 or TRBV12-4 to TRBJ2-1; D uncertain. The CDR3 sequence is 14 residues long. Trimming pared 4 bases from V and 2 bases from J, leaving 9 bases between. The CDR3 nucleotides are TGTGCCAGCAGTTCCCCCCGGCCCTACAATGAGCAGTTCTTC. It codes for CASSSPRPYNEQFF.

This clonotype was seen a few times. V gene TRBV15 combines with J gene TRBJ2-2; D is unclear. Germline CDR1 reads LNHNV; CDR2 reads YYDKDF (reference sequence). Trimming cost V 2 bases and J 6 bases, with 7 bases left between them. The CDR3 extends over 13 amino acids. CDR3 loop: CATSRPWAGELFF. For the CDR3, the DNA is TGTGCCACCAGCAGACCATGGGCCGGGGAGCTGTTTTTT. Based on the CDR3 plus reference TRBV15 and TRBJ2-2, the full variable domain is DAMVIQNPRYQVTQFGKPVTLSCSQTLNHNVMYWYQQKSSQAPKLLFHYYDKDFNNEADTPDNFQSRRPNTSFCFLDIRSPGLGDTAMYLCATSRPWAGELFFGEGSRLTVL.